This T cell receptor beta chain derives from a study of T cells in Graves' hyperthyroidism and ophthalmopathy. TCR beta CDR3 region amplification was performed from RNA transcripts. In the first-round RT-PCR of the TCR CDR3, the HTBI primer set was used. One entry per CDR3 protein results from TCRdb running MiXCR on the multiplex PCR reads. The sample has 300,000 to 450,000 distinct CDR3 sequences, less than 20% seen once. The CDR3 runs 13 residues. Deletions cut 6 bases from V and 8 bases from J, with 14 bases between. This clonotype was picked up a small number of times. A read error may explain this, as a much larger clone is one base away.

The clonotype comes from a young woman with Graves' hyperthyroidism that later progressed to Graves' ophthalmopathy. The chain recombines TRBV12-3 or TRBV12-4 with TRBJ1-5; perhaps TRBD1 as D (6 bases). The sample consisted of blood. In DNA, the CDR3 is TGTGCCAGCAGACTGGGGGGCGGAGAGCCCCAGCATTTT. Its protein is CASRLGGGEPQHF.